The 11 T cell receptor beta chains presented below share a single source sample, sequenced in a study of cytomegalovirus exposure and HLA in healthy donors. PCR amplification relied on 60 Vbeta primers (plus 13 Jbeta primers). Method: immunoSEQ multiplex PCR; TCRdb's copy keeps in-frame clones and lacks some. The data contain over 100,000 clones, more than 65% of them singletons. The sequenced sample consisted of PBMCs. Receptors originate from a woman aged 25-40 years in good health and CMV-seronegative.

J is TRBJ1-1 and V is TRBV19; D unresolved. The germline V gene encodes CDR1 LNHDA and CDR2 SQIVND (reference sequence). The CDR3 loop spans 13 amino acids. The V and J ends lost 5 bases and 4 bases respectively, with 11 bases between them. The CDR3 loop is CASSATPFTEAFF. DNA of the CDR3: TGTGCCAGTAGTGCAACACCGTTCACTGAAGCTTTCTTT.

The J gene is TRBJ2-4, the V gene TRBV30; the match to TRBD1 covers 7 bases. The CDR3 contains 16 residues. The ends lost 2 bases at V and 5 bases at J; junction bases unmatched: 12. Germline V CDR1 and CDR2: GTSNPN, SVGIG (reference sequence). The CDR3 DNA is TGTGCCTGGAGTAGGGGGCGGCTTCGGAGTGAAAACATTCAGTACTTC. This codes for CAWSRGRLRSENIQYF.

The chain couples TRBV6-5 to TRBJ1-2; a weak D match, TRBD1 (5 bases). With 0 bases removed from V and 5 bases from J, the gap between germline ends came to 13 bases. The length of the CDR3 is 15 residues. Germline CDR1 MNHEY, CDR2 SVGAGI. The CDR3 DNA is TGTGCCAGCAGTTACTCAGGCAGGGCTAGTTATGGCTACACCTTC. Its protein product is CASSYSGRASYGYTF.

The rearrangement uses TRBV18 and TRBJ1-1; 7 bases align to TRBD1. The V and J ends lost 0 bases and 1 base, in that order; junction bases with no gene match: 8. This CDR3 region has 17 residues. Germline V lookup: CDR1 KGHSH, CDR2 LQKENI. The CDR3 spells CASSPPQQGLSNTEAFF. The CDR3 DNA follows: TGTGCCAGCTCACCACCTCAACAGGGGCTATCGAACACTGAAGCTTTCTTT. The complete variable domain, with remaining parts taken from reference TRBV18 and TRBJ1-1, reads NAGVMQNPRHLVRRRGQEARLRCSPMKGHSHVYWYRQLPEEGLKFMVYLQKENIIDESGMPKERFSAEFPKEGPSILRIQQVVRGDSAAYFCASSPPQQGLSNTEAFFGQGTRLTVV.

The chain's CDR3 is CASSWGGNQPQHF. The CDR3, as DNA: TGTGCCAGCAGTTGGGGGGGCAATCAGCCCCAGCATTTT. The J gene is TRBJ1-5, the V gene TRBV27, with D tentatively TRBD1 (5 bases). The V and J ends lost 4 bases and 2 bases respectively, with 6 bases between them. This CDR3 has 13 amino acids. CDR1 is MNHEY, CDR2 SMNVEV, per germline (reference sequence).

The chain links TRBV20-1 to TRBJ2-1; D perhaps matches TRBD1 (6 bases). This CDR3 spans 11 amino acids. CDR1 and CDR2 (germline): DFQATT, SNEGSKA (reference sequence). Trimming took off 5 bases at V and 9 bases at J, with 11 bases between the two ends. The CDR3 region has the DNA TGCAGTGCTCGTGGGGGCCGTGAGCAGTTCTTC. Translation gives CSARGGREQFF.

The rearrangement joins TRBV27 to TRBJ2-7; a weak D match, TRBD2 (7 bases). In germline, CDR1 is MNHEY, CDR2 SMNVEV (reference sequence). With 5 bases removed from V and 1 base from J, the gap between germline ends came to 12 bases. The CDR3 is made up of 14 amino acids. The CDR3 region has the DNA TGTGCCAGCAGTCCACAGGGAGGGTCCTACGAGCAGTACTTC. It yields the protein CASSPQGGSYEQYF.

This clone occurred once. The chain recombines TRBV10-3 with TRBJ1-2; 9 nucleotides align to TRBD1. The V segment lost 10 bases and the J segment 4 bases; nucleotides outside the gene matches: 10. Germline loops: CDR1 ENHRY, CDR2 SYGVKD. The CDR3 is 14 amino acids. The CDR3 reads CATEQGAGAYGYTF. The CDR3 DNA reads as TGTGCCACTGAACAGGGGGCGGGGGCCTATGGCTACACCTTC.

This clone was observed a handful of times. The rearrangement links TRBV19 to TRBJ2-1; TRBD2 matches 7 bases. The CDR3 length is 12 residues. Germline CDR1 LNHDA, CDR2 SQIVND (reference sequence). The trim removed 7 bases at V and 9 bases at J, leaving 6 bases unmatched. DNA of the CDR3: TGTGCCAGTATTACCCCGGGGGGTGAGCAGTTCTTC. Translation: CASITPGGEQFF. Looking up the rest from reference TRBV19 and TRBJ2-1 gives the full variable domain: DGGITQSPKYLFRKEGQNVTLSCEQNLNHDAMYWYRQDPGQGLRLIYYSQIVNDFQKGDIAEGYSVSREKKESFPLTVTSAQKNPTAFYLCASITPGGEQFFGPGTRLTVL.

V usage is TRBV5-1 and J usage is TRBJ2-2, with 9 bases lining up with TRBD1. Per germline, CDR1 SGHRS and CDR2 YFSETQ. The CDR3 length is 16 residues. With V trimmed by 1 base and J by 7 bases, 8 bases remained unmatched. The CDR3 loop reads CASSLTSGTGFGELFF. The CDR3 coding sequence is TGCGCCAGCAGCTTGACATCCGGGACAGGGTTCGGGGAGCTGTTTTTT.

The V gene is TRBV18, the J gene TRBJ1-1, with D unclear. Germline V gene lookup returns CDR1 KGHSH and CDR2 LQKENI. Trimming removed 6 bases from V and 1 base from J, with 12 bases in between. The CDR3 sequence is 14 residues long. In DNA form, the CDR3 reads TGTGCCAGCTCCCCGGTGAAGCCGAACACTGAAGCTTTCTTT. Its translation is CASSPVKPNTEAFF.